The T cell receptor beta chain under discussion was sequenced for a study of blood T cell repertoires in COVID-19. For the study at large: The samples span acute and convalescent COVID-19 from the United States, Italy and Spain. T cells, B-cell-depleted T cells, or PBMCs provided the cDNA or gDNA that served as material.

Germline V gives CDR1 MNHEY, CDR2 SMNVEV (reference sequence). The CDR3 spans 15 residues. V shed 4 bases and J 14 bases; nucleotides not matched to a gene: 9. Source study methods: How many nucleated cells were present was estimated from reference gene primer amplification. Measured with immunoSEQ multiplex PCR; TCRdb has only the in-frame clones, and not every one. V, J and clone size reflect that table, while D and trimming were determined from the DNA. There are roughly 220,000 clones in the sample; around 80% occur only once, and around 4.5% lies in the top ten. This clone has only a few counts. Those enrolled, adults aged about 18 to 95 years, came from around 25 US areas.

The sequence was collected from a man aged 25 to 40 with acute COVID-19. This chain connects TRBV27 to TRBJ2-1; 15 bases agree with TRBD2. Sequences were obtained from PBMCs or T cells enriched from blood (not recorded which). The CDR3 sequence: CASSYRTSGGAFEFF. DNA for the CDR3: TGTGCCAGCAGTTATCGGACTAGCGGGGGGGCCTTTGAGTTCTTC.